A selection of T cell receptor beta chains follows, all from one sample in a study of cytomegalovirus exposure and HLA in healthy donors. Clones were sequenced by immunoSEQ multiplex PCR, and TCRdb holds only the in-frame ones, with some missing. The data show more than 95,000 clones, 55% to 75% seen once. The sample was PBMCs. The receptors were gathered from a man in his 60s in good health and CMV-seronegative. Each CDR3 is given with its conserved first and last residue. Fields, in order: V gene, clone size, J gene, D gene, CDR3 protein, CDR3 DNA. The D gene is left open where the match is weak. Size is stated for part of the rows, as once, few or many counts, or as a class when the clone is expanded.

V: TRBV5-5
size: few
J: TRBJ1-2
D: NA
CDR3: CASSLWRGSGYGYTF
DNA: TGTGCCAGCAGCTTGTGGCGGGGTTCTGGCTATGGCTACACCTTC

V: TRBV6-5
size: NA
J: TRBJ2-7
D: NA
CDR3: CASSEVGQYF
DNA: TGTGCCAGCAGTGAGGTCGGTCAGTACTTC

V: TRBV5-8
size: NA
J: TRBJ2-7
D: NA
CDR3: CASSPRGVPYEQYF
DNA: TGTGCCAGCAGCCCAAGGGGCGTACCCTACGAGCAGTACTTC

V: TRBV10-1
size: NA
J: TRBJ1-2
D: NA
CDR3: CASSESLLYGYTF
DNA: TGCGCCAGCAGTGAGTCCTTACTGTATGGCTACACCTTC

V: TRBV6-5
size: few
J: TRBJ2-7
D: TRBD1
CDR3: CASRNTGEYEQYF
DNA: TGTGCCAGCAGAAATACAGGGGAGTACGAGCAGTACTTC

V: TRBV5-4
size: NA
J: TRBJ2-2
D: NA
CDR3: CASSSQNTGELFF
DNA: TGTGCCAGCAGCTCCCAGAACACCGGGGAGCTGTTTTTT

V: TRBV2
size: NA
J: TRBJ2-7
D: TRBD1
CDR3: CAGNRDRGYEQYF
DNA: TGTGCCGGTAACCGGGACAGGGGGTACGAGCAGTACTTC

V: TRBV2
size: once
J: TRBJ2-1
D: TRBD2
CDR3: CASSERSGAANEQFF
DNA: TGTGCCAGCAGTGAACGTAGCGGGGCTGCCAATGAGCAGTTCTTC

V: TRBV5-1
size: NA
J: TRBJ2-7
D: TRBD1
CDR3: CASSGGTGPHEQYF
DNA: TGCGCCAGCAGCGGAGGGACAGGGCCCCACGAGCAGTACTTC

V: TRBV25-1
size: NA
J: TRBJ2-7
D: NA
CDR3: CASSEYPDSMGEQYF
DNA: TGTGCCAGCAGTGAATATCCGGACTCCATGGGGGAGCAGTACTTC

V: TRBV7-9
size: NA
J: TRBJ2-7
D: NA
CDR3: CASRGTPGPYEQYF
DNA: TGTGCCAGCAGAGGGACACCGGGGCCTTACGAGCAGTACTTC

V: TRBV28
size: few
J: TRBJ1-1
D: TRBD1
CDR3: CASGTGSFF
DNA: TGTGCCAGCGGGACAGGGTCTTTCTTT

V: TRBV7-2
size: NA
J: TRBJ1-5
D: NA
CDR3: CASSPEGQPNQPQHF
DNA: TGTGCCAGCAGCCCGGAAGGACAGCCAAATCAGCCCCAGCATTTT

V: TRBV19
size: NA
J: TRBJ2-5
D: TRBD2
CDR3: CASSKGLAGQETQYF
DNA: TGTGCCAGTAGTAAAGGACTAGCGGGCCAAGAGACCCAGTACTTC

V: TRBV6-5
size: NA
J: TRBJ1-1
D: NA
CDR3: CASSYLQAGQGTEAFF
DNA: TGTGCCAGCAGTTACCTCCAGGCCGGGCAGGGAACTGAAGCTTTCTTT

V: TRBV27
size: NA
J: TRBJ1-1
D: TRBD1
CDR3: CASSDRDVEAFF
DNA: TGTGCCAGTTCGGACAGGGACGTTGAAGCTTTCTTT

V: TRBV4-1
size: few
J: TRBJ2-2
D: TRBD1
CDR3: CASSPRTGAPGELFF
DNA: TGCGCCAGCAGCCCCCGGACAGGGGCCCCCGGGGAGCTGTTTTTT

V: TRBV7-6
size: once
J: TRBJ2-6
D: NA
CDR3: CASSPGYGANVLTF
DNA: TGTGCCAGCAGCCCAGGGTATGGGGCCAACGTCCTGACTTTC

V: TRBV6-6
size: few
J: TRBJ2-4
D: NA
CDR3: CASSYSGNLENIQYF
DNA: TGTGCCAGCAGTTACTCGGGCAACCTTGAGAACATTCAGTACTTC

V: TRBV5-4
size: NA
J: TRBJ2-7
D: TRBD1
CDR3: CASSAARQGNYEQYF
DNA: TGTGCCAGCAGCGCAGCCAGACAGGGAAACTACGAGCAGTACTTC

V: TRBV5-1
size: few
J: TRBJ2-7
D: NA
CDR3: CASSSNQGYEQYF
DNA: TGCGCCAGCAGCTCGAACCAGGGGTACGAGCAGTACTTC

V: TRBV6-1
size: NA
J: TRBJ1-2
D: NA
CDR3: CASRAGTTYGYTF
DNA: TGTGCCAGCAGAGCCGGGACAACATATGGCTACACCTTC

V: TRBV29-1
size: NA
J: TRBJ1-5
D: NA
CDR3: CSVIPPGSTSNQPQHF
DNA: TGCAGCGTGATACCGCCGGGTTCGACGAGCAATCAGCCCCAGCATTTT

V: TRBV4-2
size: NA
J: TRBJ2-1
D: TRBD2
CDR3: CASSQERGLAPYNEQFF
DNA: TGTGCCAGCAGCCAAGAGCGGGGACTAGCGCCCTACAATGAGCAGTTCTTC

V: TRBV12-5
size: NA
J: TRBJ1-1
D: TRBD1
CDR3: CASGTGPGEAFF
DNA: TGTGCTAGTGGGACAGGGCCGGGTGAAGCTTTCTTT

V: TRBV4-2
size: NA
J: TRBJ2-5
D: TRBD2
CDR3: CASSSTSGYQETQYF
DNA: TGTGCCAGCAGTTCGACTAGCGGCTACCAAGAGACCCAGTACTTC

V: TRBV9
size: NA
J: TRBJ2-3
D: TRBD1
CDR3: CASSPRQGETDTQYF
DNA: TGTGCCAGCAGCCCCCGACAGGGGGAAACAGATACGCAGTATTTT

V: TRBV5-4
size: NA
J: TRBJ1-6
D: TRBD1
CDR3: CASSSTGDSPLHF
DNA: TGTGCCAGCAGCTCGACAGGGGATTCACCCCTCCACTTT

V: TRBV7-9
size: few
J: TRBJ2-4
D: TRBD1
CDR3: CASSLAGQAHIQYF
DNA: TGTGCCAGCAGCTTAGCCGGACAGGCGCACATTCAGTACTTC

V: TRBV25-1
size: once
J: TRBJ2-3
D: NA
CDR3: CASSVRETDTQYF
DNA: TGTGCCAGCAGTGTTCGAGAGACAGATACGCAGTATTTT

V: TRBV10-2
size: NA
J: TRBJ1-4
D: TRBD1
CDR3: CASSDTGGHEKLFF
DNA: TGCGCCAGCAGTGATACAGGGGGACATGAAAAACTGTTTTTT

V: TRBV6-1
size: NA
J: TRBJ2-1
D: NA
CDR3: CASSVDNEQFF
DNA: TGTGCCAGCTCTGTAGACAATGAGCAGTTCTTC